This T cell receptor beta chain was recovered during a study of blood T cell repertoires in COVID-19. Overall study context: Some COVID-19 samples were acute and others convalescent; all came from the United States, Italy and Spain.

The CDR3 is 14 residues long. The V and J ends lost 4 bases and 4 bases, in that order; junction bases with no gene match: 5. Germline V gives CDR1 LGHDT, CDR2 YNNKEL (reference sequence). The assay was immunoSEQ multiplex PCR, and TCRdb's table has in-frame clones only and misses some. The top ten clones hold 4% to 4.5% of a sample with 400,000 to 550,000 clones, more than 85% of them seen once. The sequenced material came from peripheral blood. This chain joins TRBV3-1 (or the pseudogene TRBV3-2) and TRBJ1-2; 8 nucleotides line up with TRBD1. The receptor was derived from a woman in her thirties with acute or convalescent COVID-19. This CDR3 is CASSRLTGGYGYTF. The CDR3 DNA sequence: TGTGCCAGCAGCCGACTTACAGGGGGCTATGGCTACACCTTC.